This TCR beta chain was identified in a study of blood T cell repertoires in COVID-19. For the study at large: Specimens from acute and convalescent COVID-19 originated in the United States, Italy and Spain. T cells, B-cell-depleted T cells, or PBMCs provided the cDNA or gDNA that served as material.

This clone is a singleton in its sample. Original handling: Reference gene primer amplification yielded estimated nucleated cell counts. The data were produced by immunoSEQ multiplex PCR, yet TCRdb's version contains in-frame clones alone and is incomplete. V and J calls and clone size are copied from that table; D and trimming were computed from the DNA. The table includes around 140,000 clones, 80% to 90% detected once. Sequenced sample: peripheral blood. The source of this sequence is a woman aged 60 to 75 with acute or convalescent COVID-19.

The CDR3 nucleotides read TGTGCCAGTAGGGGAAGCGTGAGCTCCTACGAGCAGTACTTC. It encodes CASRGSVSSYEQYF. This chain links TRBV7-2 with TRBJ2-7, with D tentatively TRBD1 (5 bases). The CDR3 totals 14 residues. With 9 bases removed from V and 0 bases from J, the gap between germline ends came to 15 bases. Germline CDR1 and CDR2: SGHTA and FQGNSA.